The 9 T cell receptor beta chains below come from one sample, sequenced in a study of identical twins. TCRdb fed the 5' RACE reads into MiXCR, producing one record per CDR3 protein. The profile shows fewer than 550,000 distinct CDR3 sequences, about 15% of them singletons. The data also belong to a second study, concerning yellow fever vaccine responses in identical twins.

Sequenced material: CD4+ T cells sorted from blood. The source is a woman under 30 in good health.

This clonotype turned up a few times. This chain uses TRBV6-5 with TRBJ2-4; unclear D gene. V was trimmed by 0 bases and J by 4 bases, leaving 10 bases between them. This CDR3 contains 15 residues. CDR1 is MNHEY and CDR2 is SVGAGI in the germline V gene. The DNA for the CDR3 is TGTGCCAGCAGTTACTCGAGCAACAGAAAAAACATTCAGTACTTC. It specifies CASSYSSNRKNIQYF.

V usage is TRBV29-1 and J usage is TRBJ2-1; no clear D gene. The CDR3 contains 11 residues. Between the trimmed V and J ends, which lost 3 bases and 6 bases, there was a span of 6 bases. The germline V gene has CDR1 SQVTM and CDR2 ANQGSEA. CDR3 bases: TGCAGCGTTGATGTCCCCAATGAGCAGTTCTTC. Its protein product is CSVDVPNEQFF.

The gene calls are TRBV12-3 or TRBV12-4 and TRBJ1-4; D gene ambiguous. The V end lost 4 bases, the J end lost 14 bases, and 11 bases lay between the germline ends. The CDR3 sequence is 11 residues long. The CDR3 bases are TGTGCCAGCAGTTCATTTAGCGGTCTGTTTTTT. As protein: CASSSFSGLFF.

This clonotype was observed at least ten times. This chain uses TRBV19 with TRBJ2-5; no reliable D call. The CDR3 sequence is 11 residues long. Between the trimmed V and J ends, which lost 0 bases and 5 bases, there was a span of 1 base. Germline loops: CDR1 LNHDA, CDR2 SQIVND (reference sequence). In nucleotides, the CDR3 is TGTGCCAGTAGTATAGAGGAGACCCAGTACTTC. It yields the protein CASSIEETQYF.

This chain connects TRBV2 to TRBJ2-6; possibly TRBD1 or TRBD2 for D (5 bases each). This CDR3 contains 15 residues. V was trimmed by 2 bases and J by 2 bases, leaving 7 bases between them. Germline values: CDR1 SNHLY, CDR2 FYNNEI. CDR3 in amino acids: CASSEWGPGANVLTF. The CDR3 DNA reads TGTGCCAGCAGTGAATGGGGACCTGGGGCCAACGTCCTGACTTTC.

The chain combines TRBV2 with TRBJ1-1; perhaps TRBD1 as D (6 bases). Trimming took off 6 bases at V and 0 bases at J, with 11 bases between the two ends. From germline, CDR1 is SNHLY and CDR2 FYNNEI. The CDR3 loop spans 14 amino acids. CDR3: CASRDGGLNTEAFF. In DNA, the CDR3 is TGTGCCAGCAGGGACGGGGGGCTGAACACTGAAGCTTTCTTT. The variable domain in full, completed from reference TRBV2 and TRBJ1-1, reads EPEVTQTPSHQVTQMGQEVILRCVPISNHLYFYWYRQILGQKVEFLVSFYNNEISEKSEIFDDQFSVERPDGSNFTLKIRSTKLEDSAMYFCASRDGGLNTEAFFGQGTRLTVV.

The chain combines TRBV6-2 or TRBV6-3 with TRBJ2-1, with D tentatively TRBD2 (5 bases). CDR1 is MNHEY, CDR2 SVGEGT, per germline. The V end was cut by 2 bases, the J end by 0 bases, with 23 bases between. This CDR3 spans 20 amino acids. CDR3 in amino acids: CASSYPLPPTKKSSYNEQFF. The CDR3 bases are TGTGCCAGCAGTTACCCACTCCCGCCGACTAAAAAGAGCTCCTACAATGAGCAGTTCTTC.

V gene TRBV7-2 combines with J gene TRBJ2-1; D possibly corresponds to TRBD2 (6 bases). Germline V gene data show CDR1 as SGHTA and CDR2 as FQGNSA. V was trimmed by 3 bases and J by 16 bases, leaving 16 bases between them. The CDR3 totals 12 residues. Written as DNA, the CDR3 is TGTGCCAGCAGCTTCGACGGGAGCGCGTACTTCTTC. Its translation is CASSFDGSAYFF.

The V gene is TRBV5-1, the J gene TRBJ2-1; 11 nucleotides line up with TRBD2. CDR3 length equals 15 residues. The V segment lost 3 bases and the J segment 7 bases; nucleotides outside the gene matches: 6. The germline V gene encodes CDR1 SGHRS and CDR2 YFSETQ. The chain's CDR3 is CASSWLAGGGNEQFF. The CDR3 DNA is TGCGCCAGCAGCTGGCTAGCGGGAGGTGGGAATGAGCAGTTCTTC.